Each of the 27 T cell receptor beta chains below was sequenced from the same sample in a study of graft-versus-host responses after intestinal transplantation. TCRdb's table, derived via immunoSEQ multiplex PCR, lists solely in-frame clones and lacks some. Of tens of thousands of clones listed, roughly 80% were seen once; the top ten hold 1% to 1.3%. Source: PBMCs, taken approximately 28 days after intestinal transplant. Every receptor here comes from a human patient who received an intestinal transplant, so some T cells may come from the graft donor.

V is TRBV29-1 and J is TRBJ2-7; 7 bases fit TRBD2. The CDR3 runs 14 residues. The V and J ends lost 0 bases and 2 bases, in that order; junction bases with no gene match: 4. Germline V lookup: CDR1 SQVTM, CDR2 ANQGSEA. The DNA for the CDR3 is TGCAGCGTTGAAGAGCTAGCGGCTCCCTACGAGCAGTACTTC. As protein: CSVEELAAPYEQYF.

This chain connects TRBV14 to TRBJ2-3; 9 bases fit TRBD1. V lost 4 bases, J lost 2 bases, and 4 bases stayed unmatched. This CDR3 contains 15 residues. Germline V lookup: CDR1 SGHDN, CDR2 FVKESK. The CDR3 region is CASSLQGALTDTQYF. CDR3 nucleotides: TGTGCCAGCAGCCTACAGGGGGCCCTCACAGATACGCAGTATTTT. The full variable domain, completed using reference TRBV14 and TRBJ2-3, is EAGVTQFPSHSVIEKGQTVTLRCDPISGHDNLYWYRRVMGKEIKFLLHFVKESKQDESGMPNNRFLAERTGGTYSTLKVQPAELEDSGVYFCASSLQGALTDTQYFGPGTRLTVL.

The genes are TRBV5-1 and TRBJ2-2; a weak D match, TRBD2 (5 bases). The CDR3 consists of 15 residues. The germline V gene encodes CDR1 SGHRS and CDR2 YFSETQ. Deletions cut 3 bases from V and 4 bases from J, with 13 bases between. The CDR3 sequence is CASSSGDRGTGELFF. The CDR3 DNA follows: TGCGCCAGCAGCTCAGGCGATCGGGGCACCGGGGAGCTGTTTTTT.

The chain couples TRBV27 to TRBJ2-2; TRBD2 matches 7 bases. Per the germline V gene, CDR1 is MNHEY and CDR2 is SMNVEV (reference sequence). This CDR3 is 15 amino acids long. J lost 3 bases, V lost 5 bases, and 6 bases had no gene match. The DNA for the CDR3 is TGTGCCAGCAGTCCGGGGCTAGCGGACACCGGGGAGCTGTTTTTT. Translation gives CASSPGLADTGELFF.

Turning to this clone: The same CDR3 arises from other DNA sequences in this sample as well. V gene TRBV5-1 combines with J gene TRBJ1-1, with D uncertain. Looked up from germline, CDR1 is SGHRS and CDR2 is YFSETQ. The CDR3 extends over 13 amino acids. The germline V and J ends were trimmed by 0 bases and 4 bases, with 7 bases remaining between them. CDR3 sequence: CASSLGGSTEAFF. CDR3 in DNA: TGCGCCAGCAGCTTGGGAGGGAGCACTGAAGCTTTCTTT. The entire variable domain, with the rest obtained from reference TRBV5-1 and TRBJ1-1, is as follows: KAGVTQTPRYLIKTRGQQVTLSCSPISGHRSVSWYQQTPGQGLQFLFEYFSETQRNKGNFPGRFSGRQFSNSRSEMNVSTLELGDSALYLCASSLGGSTEAFFGQGTRLTVV.

This clone has a handful of counts. This sequence joins TRBV10-3 and TRBJ1-1, with 8 bases fitting TRBD1. The germline gives CDR1 ENHRY, CDR2 SYGVKD. The J segment lost 6 bases and the V segment lost 4 bases, leaving 7 bases of the junction unmatched. This CDR3 is 14 amino acids long. The CDR3: CAISGRQGRPEAFF. CDR3 DNA sequence: TGTGCCATCAGTGGGCGACAGGGGAGGCCTGAAGCTTTCTTT.

The rearrangement uses TRBV15 and TRBJ1-1; TRBD1 matches at 7 bases. This CDR3 has 14 residues. Germline values: CDR1 LNHNV, CDR2 YYDKDF (reference sequence). V was pared by 3 bases and J by 1 base, with 2 bases of the junction left unmatched. The CDR3 DNA is TGTGCCACCAGCAGGCGACAGGGGAACACTGAAGCTTTCTTT. Amino acids: CATSRRQGNTEAFF.

The genes are TRBV30 and TRBJ2-7; possibly TRBD1 or TRBD2 for D (5 bases each). This CDR3 is built from 12 residues. V gave up 2 bases and J gave up 6 bases, with 11 bases separating them. CDR1 and CDR2 from the germline V gene are GTSNPN and SVGIG (reference sequence). DNA for the CDR3: TGTGCCTGGAGTCTGGTCGGGGCCGAGCAGTACTTC. Translation: CAWSLVGAEQYF.

V gene TRBV5-4 combines with J gene TRBJ2-5; 12 positions agree with TRBD1. V lost 4 bases, J lost 5 bases, and 6 bases stayed unmatched. The CDR3 has 15 residues. CDR1 is SGHNT and CDR2 is YYREEE in the germline V gene (reference sequence). CDR3 nucleotide sequence: TGTGCCAGCAGCCACCGGGACAGGGGGCTGGAGACCCAGTACTTC. It translates to CASSHRDRGLETQYF. Full variable domain (remainder filled in from reference TRBV5-4 and TRBJ2-5): ETGVTQSPTHLIKTRGQQVTLRCSSQSGHNTVSWYQQALGQGPQFIFQYYREEENGRGNFPPRFSGLQFPNYSSELNVNALELDDSALYLCASSHRDRGLETQYFGPGTRLLVL.

The rearrangement joins TRBV7-2 to TRBJ2-2, with no clear D. The V end was cut by 0 bases, the J end by 6 bases, with 2 bases between. This CDR3 has 12 residues. Germline CDR1 SGHTA, CDR2 FQGNSA. The CDR3 here is CASSLASGELFF. The DNA for the CDR3 is TGTGCCAGCAGCTTAGCATCCGGGGAGCTGTTTTTT. The full variable domain, rest sourced from reference TRBV7-2 and TRBJ2-2, is GAGVSQSPSNKVTEKGKDVELRCDPISGHTALYWYRQSLGQGLEFLIYFQGNSAPDKSGLPSDRFSAERTGGSVSTLTIQRTQQEDSAVYLCASSLASGELFFGEGSRLTVL.

The chain carries TRBV5-1 and TRBJ1-1; weak D call: TRBD1 (6 bases). CDR3 length: 13 residues. CDR1 is SGHRS and CDR2 is YFSETQ in the germline V gene. Trimming stripped 4 bases from V and 4 bases from J, with 11 bases between. Here the CDR3 DNA reads TGCGCCAGCAGCCCGGGACATTTCACTGAAGCTTTCTTT. Translating gives CASSPGHFTEAFF.

This clone appeared a few times. The chain carries TRBV11-3 and TRBJ2-3, with 9 bases identical to TRBD2. The CDR3 is 16 amino acids. J was trimmed by 4 bases and V by 3 bases; bases with no gene match: 8. Germline values: CDR1 SGHNT, CDR2 YENEEA. CDR3 nucleotides: TGTGCCAGCAGCTTCGGGGCGGCGGGAGGGGCAGATACGCAGTATTTT. This codes for CASSFGAAGGADTQYF. The full variable domain, with the rest looked up from reference TRBV11-3 and TRBJ2-3, is EAGVVQSPRYKIIEKKQPVAFWCNPISGHNTLYWYLQNLGQGPELLIRYENEEAVDDSQLPKDRFSAERLKGVDSTLKIQPAELGDSAVYLCASSFGAAGGADTQYFGPGTRLTVL.

The chain recombines TRBV7-9 with TRBJ2-7; D may correspond to TRBD1 or TRBD2 (5 bases each). The ends were cut back, 1 base at V and 2 bases at J, with 9 bases in the middle. The CDR3 contains 14 residues. Germline V gives CDR1 SEHNR, CDR2 FQNEAQ (reference sequence). DNA of the CDR3: TGTGCCAGCAGCTTAGGTCTGGGGGCCTACGAGCAGTACTTC. The encoded protein is CASSLGLGAYEQYF.

The rearrangement uses TRBV11-2 and TRBJ2-1, with D possibly called TRBD1 or TRBD2 (6 bases each). V lost 5 bases, J lost 10 bases, and 18 bases lay in between. The CDR3 has 14 amino acids. Per germline, CDR1 SGHAT and CDR2 FQNNGV. The CDR3, as DNA: TGTGCCAGCAGCCGGGGGCCGGGGGCAAGGGAGCAGTTCTTC. Translating gives CASSRGPGAREQFF.

V is TRBV28 and J is TRBJ2-7; 8 nucleotides agree with TRBD1. Per germline, CDR1 MDHEN and CDR2 SYDVKM. V lost 3 bases, J lost 2 bases, and 3 bases stayed unmatched. The CDR3 has 14 amino acids. Written as DNA, the CDR3 is TGTGCCAGCAGTTTGACAGGGGATACCTACGAGCAGTACTTC. Protein product: CASSLTGDTYEQYF.

The chain joins TRBV11-2 to TRBJ2-4; possibly TRBD2 for D (6 bases). The CDR3 consists of 18 residues. Looked up from germline, CDR1 is SGHAT and CDR2 is FQNNGV. Trimming took off 3 bases at V and 1 base at J, with 19 bases between the two ends. This chain's CDR3 is CASSFFPWGVHAKNIQYF. The CDR3 DNA follows: TGTGCCAGCAGCTTCTTCCCGTGGGGGGTTCATGCCAAAAACATTCAGTACTTC.

This clone was seen a few times. The chain recombines TRBV4-1 with TRBJ2-7; D is perhaps TRBD1 (5 bases). V was trimmed by 3 bases and J by 2 bases, leaving 11 bases between them. This CDR3 comprises 14 residues. Germline V gene sequence: CDR1 MGHRA, CDR2 YSYEKL. Written as DNA, the CDR3 is TGCGCCAGCAGCCAGGGGCAGCCGCCCTACGAGCAGTACTTC. Its translation is CASSQGQPPYEQYF.

V is TRBV5-1 and J is TRBJ1-5; 10 bases line up with TRBD1. The CDR3 consists of 16 residues. Looked up from germline, CDR1 is SGHRS and CDR2 is YFSETQ. J lost 4 bases, V lost 4 bases, and 8 bases had no gene match. The CDR3 nucleotides read TGCGCCAGCAGCCTTACCCCGGGACAGGGGAATCAGCCCCAGCATTTT. Translated: CASSLTPGQGNQPQHF.

The chain has TRBV7-2 and TRBJ1-4; D is perhaps TRBD1 (6 bases). This CDR3 comprises 14 residues. CDR1 and CDR2 from the germline V gene are SGHTA and FQGNSA. Trimming cost V 1 base and J 7 bases, with 10 bases left between them. CDR3 amino acids: CASSLEGGVEKLFF. CDR3 DNA: TGTGCCAGCAGCTTAGAAGGGGGTGTTGAAAAACTGTTTTTT.

The chain recombines TRBV19 with TRBJ2-2; possibly TRBD1 for D (5 bases). This CDR3 comprises 14 residues. CDR1 LNHDA and CDR2 SQIVND come from the germline V gene (reference sequence). Trimming removed 11 bases at V and 0 bases at J, with 13 bases between. As DNA, the CDR3 is TGTGCCGAAGTACAGGCCTCGAACACCGGGGAGCTGTTTTTT. Protein sequence: CAEVQASNTGELFF.

The chain uses TRBV5-6 and TRBJ1-2; 7 bases line up with TRBD1. This CDR3 is built from 15 residues. Germline loops: CDR1 SGHDT, CDR2 YYEEEE. The J segment lost 3 bases and the V segment lost 4 bases, leaving 9 bases of the junction unmatched. The CDR3 loop reads CASSRDSPYYYGYTF. CDR3 DNA: TGTGCCAGCAGCAGGGACAGCCCATATTACTATGGCTACACCTTC.

This clone was observed a handful of times. V usage is TRBV6-1 and J usage is TRBJ2-4; TRBD1 aligns across 11 bases. Germline V CDR1 and CDR2: MNHNS, SASEGT. The CDR3 covers 12 residues. Trimming cost V 11 bases and J 6 bases; bases outside gene matches: 3. This CDR3 is CASGTGGNIQYF. CDR3 sequence (DNA): TGTGCCTCCGGGACAGGGGGAAACATTCAGTACTTC.

The CDR3 spells CAWSPRSNQPQHF. As DNA, the CDR3 is TGTGCCTGGAGTCCCAGGAGTAATCAGCCCCAGCATTTT. This chain connects TRBV30 to TRBJ1-5; D gene unclear. Germline V gives CDR1 GTSNPN, CDR2 SVGIG (reference sequence). The CDR3 extends over 13 amino acids. The V and J ends lost 2 bases and 4 bases respectively, with 9 bases between them. The full variable domain, completed using reference TRBV30 and TRBJ1-5, is SQTIHQWPATLVQPVGSPLSLECTVEGTSNPNLYWYRQAAGRGLQLLFYSVGIGQISSEVPQNLSASRPQDRQFILSSKKLLLSDSGFYLCAWSPRSNQPQHFGDGTRLSIL.

Comments on this clone: A read error may account for a junction end that differs from germline. The chain links TRBV7-7 to TRBJ2-7, with D possibly TRBD2 on 6 matching bases. This CDR3 is built from 13 residues. Germline V gives CDR1 SSHAT, CDR2 FNYEAQ (reference sequence). Written as DNA, the CDR3 is TGTGCTAGCAGGGAGGACGTCTCCTACGAGCAGTACTTC. Residues: CASREDVSYEQYF.

The chain joins TRBV28 to TRBJ1-1, with 7 bases lining up with TRBD1. The V gene's germline CDR1 is MDHEN and CDR2 SYDVKM. This CDR3 has 16 amino acids. Germline trimming cut 2 bases from V and 3 bases from J; bases unmatched to any gene: 9. This CDR3 reads CASSLIPFDRDTEAFF. The CDR3, as DNA: TGTGCCAGCAGTTTAATCCCCTTTGACAGGGACACTGAAGCTTTCTTT.

The chain links TRBV7-9 to TRBJ2-5, with TRBD2 as a possible D gene (5 bases). V was trimmed by 4 bases and J by 2 bases, leaving 17 bases between them. The CDR3 runs 16 residues. The germline gives CDR1 SEHNR, CDR2 FQNEAQ (reference sequence). The CDR3 DNA reads TGTGCCAGCAGCTCCGCCGGGGTAGCGCAACAAGAGACCCAGTACTTC. It translates to CASSSAGVAQQETQYF.

This chain joins TRBV5-1 and TRBJ2-1; 8 bases are a match to TRBD1. The CDR3 is 18 amino acids. The V and J ends lost 5 bases and 8 bases, in that order; junction bases with no gene match: 21. Germline CDR1 and CDR2: SGHRS and YFSETQ. CDR3 sequence reads: CASRLTDQIGTGIHEQFF. The CDR3 region has the DNA TGCGCCAGCAGGTTAACCGACCAGATCGGGACAGGCATTCATGAGCAGTTCTTC.